This T cell receptor (beta chain) was recorded in a study of T-cell memory formation after mild COVID-19. Regarding the study as a whole: CD4+ bias marked clones expanding day 15 to 37, unlike balanced contracting clones.

TCRdb used MiXCR to reprocess the 5' RACE reads, holding one entry per CDR3 protein. The sample comprises about 27,000 distinct CDR3 sequences, 16% of which are singletons, and 1.4% rests with the top ten. Points on this clonotype: Its antigen is unidentified.

The source of this sequence is an adult who had mild COVID-19 (a few samples of this study predate the infection). Cell type and time point are not known. Sequencing was done on a sample of PBMCs or a T cell subset sorted from them (not recorded which).

The CDR3 DNA reads TGTGCCAGCAGCGCAGGGGAGTCTGGAAACACCATATATTTT. Amino acids: CASSAGESGNTIYF. The chain employs TRBV3-1 and TRBJ1-3; TRBD1 is a possible D gene (6 bases). The CDR3 totals 14 residues. Germline V CDR1 and CDR2: LGHDT, YNNKEL (reference sequence). V was cut by 5 bases and J by 1 base, with 9 bases left in between.